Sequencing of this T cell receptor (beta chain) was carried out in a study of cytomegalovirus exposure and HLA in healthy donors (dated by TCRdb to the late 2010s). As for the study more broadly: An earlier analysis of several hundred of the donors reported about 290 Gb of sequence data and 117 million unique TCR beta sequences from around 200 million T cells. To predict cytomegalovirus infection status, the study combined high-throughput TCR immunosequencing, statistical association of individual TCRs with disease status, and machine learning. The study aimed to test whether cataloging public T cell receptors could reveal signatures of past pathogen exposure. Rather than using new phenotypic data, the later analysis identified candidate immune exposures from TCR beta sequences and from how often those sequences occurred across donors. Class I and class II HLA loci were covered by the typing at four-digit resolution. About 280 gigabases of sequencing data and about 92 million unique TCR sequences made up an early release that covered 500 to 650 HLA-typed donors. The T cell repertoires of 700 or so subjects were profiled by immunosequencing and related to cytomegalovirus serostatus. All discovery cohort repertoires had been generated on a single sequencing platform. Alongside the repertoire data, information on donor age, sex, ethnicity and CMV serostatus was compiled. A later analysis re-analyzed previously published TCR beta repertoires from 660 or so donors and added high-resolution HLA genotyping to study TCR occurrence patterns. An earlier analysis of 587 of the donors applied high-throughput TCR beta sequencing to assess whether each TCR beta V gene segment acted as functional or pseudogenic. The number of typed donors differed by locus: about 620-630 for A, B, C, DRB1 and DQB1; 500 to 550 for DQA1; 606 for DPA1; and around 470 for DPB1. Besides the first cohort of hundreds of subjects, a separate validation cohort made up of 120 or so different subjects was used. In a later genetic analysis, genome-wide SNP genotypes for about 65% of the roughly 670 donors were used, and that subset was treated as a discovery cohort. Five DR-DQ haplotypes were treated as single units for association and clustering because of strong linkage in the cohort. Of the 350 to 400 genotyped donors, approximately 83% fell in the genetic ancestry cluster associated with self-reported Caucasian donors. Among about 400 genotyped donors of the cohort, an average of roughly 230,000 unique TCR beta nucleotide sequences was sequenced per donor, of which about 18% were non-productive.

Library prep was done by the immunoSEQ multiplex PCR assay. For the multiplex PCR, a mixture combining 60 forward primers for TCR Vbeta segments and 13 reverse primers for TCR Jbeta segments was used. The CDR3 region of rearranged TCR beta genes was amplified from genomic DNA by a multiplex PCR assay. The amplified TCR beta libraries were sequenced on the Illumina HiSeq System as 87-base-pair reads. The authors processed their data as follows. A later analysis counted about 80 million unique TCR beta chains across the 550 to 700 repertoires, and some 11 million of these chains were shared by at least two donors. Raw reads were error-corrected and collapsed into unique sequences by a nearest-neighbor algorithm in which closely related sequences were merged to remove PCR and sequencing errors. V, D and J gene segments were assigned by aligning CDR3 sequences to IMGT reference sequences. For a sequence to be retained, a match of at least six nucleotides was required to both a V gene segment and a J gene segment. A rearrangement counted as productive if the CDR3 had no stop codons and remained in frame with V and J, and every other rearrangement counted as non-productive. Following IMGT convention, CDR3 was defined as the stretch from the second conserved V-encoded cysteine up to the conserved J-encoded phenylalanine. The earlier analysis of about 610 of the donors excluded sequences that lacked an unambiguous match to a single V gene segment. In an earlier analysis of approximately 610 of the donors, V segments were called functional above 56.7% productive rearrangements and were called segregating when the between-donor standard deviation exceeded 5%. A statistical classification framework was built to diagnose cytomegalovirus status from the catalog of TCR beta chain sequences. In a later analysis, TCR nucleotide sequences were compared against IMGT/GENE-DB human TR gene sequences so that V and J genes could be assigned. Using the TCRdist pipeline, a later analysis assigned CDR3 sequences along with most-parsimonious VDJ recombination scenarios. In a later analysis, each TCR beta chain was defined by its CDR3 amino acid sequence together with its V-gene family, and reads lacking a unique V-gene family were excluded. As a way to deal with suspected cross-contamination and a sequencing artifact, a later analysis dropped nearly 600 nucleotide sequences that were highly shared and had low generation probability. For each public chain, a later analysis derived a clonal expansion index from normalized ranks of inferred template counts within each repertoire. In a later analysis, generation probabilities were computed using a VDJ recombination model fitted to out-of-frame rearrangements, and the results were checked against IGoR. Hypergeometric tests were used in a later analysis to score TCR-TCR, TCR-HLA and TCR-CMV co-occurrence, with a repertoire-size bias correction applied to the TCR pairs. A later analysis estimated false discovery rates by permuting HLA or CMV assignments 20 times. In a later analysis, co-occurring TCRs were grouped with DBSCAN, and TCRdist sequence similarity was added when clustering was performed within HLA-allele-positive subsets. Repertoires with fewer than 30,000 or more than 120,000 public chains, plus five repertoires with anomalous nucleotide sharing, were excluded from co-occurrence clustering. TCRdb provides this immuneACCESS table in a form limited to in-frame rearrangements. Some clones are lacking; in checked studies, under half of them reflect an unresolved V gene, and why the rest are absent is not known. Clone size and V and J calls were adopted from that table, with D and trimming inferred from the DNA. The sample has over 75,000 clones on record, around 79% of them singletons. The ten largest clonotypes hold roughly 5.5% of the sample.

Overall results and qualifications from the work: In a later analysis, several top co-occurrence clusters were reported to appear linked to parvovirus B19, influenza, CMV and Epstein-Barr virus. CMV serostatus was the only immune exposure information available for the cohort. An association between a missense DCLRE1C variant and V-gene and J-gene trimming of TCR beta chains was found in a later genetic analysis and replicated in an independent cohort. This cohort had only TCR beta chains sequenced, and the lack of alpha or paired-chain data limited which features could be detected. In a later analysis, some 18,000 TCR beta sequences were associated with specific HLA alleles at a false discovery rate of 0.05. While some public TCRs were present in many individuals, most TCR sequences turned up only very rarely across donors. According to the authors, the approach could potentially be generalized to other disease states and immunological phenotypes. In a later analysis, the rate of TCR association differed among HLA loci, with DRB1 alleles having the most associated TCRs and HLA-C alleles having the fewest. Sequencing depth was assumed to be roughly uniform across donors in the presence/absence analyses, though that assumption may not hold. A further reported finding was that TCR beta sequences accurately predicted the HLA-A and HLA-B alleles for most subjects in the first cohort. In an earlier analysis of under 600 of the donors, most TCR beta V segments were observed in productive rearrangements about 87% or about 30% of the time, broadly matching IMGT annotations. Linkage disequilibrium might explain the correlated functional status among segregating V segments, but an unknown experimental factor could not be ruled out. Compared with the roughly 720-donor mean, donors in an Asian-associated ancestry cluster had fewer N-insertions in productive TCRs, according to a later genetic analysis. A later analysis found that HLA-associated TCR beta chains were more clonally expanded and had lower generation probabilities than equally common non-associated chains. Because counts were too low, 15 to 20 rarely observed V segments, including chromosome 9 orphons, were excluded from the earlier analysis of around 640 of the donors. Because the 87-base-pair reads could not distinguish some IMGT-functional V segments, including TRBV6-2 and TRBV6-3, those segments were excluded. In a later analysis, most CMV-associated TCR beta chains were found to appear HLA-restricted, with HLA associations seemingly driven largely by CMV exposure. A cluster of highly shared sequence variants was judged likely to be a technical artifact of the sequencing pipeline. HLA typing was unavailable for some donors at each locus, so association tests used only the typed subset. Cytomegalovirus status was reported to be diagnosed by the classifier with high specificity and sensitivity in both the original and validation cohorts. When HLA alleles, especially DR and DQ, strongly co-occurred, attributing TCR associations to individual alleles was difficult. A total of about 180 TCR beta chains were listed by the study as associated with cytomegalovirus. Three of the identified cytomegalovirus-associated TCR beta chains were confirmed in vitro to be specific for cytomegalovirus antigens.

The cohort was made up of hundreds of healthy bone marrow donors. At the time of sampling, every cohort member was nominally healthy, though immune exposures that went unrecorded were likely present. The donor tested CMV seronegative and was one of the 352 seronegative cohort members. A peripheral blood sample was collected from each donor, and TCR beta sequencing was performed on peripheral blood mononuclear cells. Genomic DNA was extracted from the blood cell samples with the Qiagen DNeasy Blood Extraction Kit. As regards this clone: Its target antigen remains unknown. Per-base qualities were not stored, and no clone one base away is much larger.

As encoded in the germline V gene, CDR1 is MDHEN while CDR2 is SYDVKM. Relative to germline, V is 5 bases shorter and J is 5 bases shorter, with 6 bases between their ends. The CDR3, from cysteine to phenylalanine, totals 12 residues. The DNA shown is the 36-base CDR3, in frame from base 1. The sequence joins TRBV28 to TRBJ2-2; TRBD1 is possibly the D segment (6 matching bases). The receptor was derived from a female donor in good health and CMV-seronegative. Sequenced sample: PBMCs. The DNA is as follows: TGTGCCAGCAGTGACAGGACCGGGGAGCTGTTTTTT. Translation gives CASSDRTGELFF.